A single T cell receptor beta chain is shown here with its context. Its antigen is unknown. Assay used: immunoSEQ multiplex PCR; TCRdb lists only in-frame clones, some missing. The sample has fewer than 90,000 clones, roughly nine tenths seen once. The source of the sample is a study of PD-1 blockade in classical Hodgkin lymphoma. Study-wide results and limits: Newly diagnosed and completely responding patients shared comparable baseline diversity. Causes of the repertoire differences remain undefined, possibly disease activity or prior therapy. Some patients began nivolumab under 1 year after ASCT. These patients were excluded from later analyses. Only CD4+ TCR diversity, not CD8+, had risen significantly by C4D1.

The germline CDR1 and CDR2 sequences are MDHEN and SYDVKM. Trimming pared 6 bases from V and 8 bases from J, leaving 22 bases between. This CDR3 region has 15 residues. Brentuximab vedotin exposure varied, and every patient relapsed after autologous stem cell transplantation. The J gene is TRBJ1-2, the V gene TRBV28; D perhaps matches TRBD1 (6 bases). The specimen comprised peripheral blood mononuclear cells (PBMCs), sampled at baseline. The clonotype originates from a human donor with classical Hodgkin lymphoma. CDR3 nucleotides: TGTGCCAGCAGGTCACACAAGGGACAACTATTCGGCTACACCTTC. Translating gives CASRSHKGQLFGYTF.